What follows are 15 T cell receptor beta chains derived from one specimen sequenced in a study of cytomegalovirus exposure and HLA in healthy donors. TCRdb keeps only in-frame clones here, not all; method: immunoSEQ multiplex PCR. The data hold 55,000 to 85,000 clones, with 94% observed a single time. The sequenced material came from PBMCs. These receptors were collected from a young woman in good health and CMV-seronegative.

The chain links TRBV2 to TRBJ1-4; the D is unclear. Trimming stripped 1 base from V and 0 bases from J, with 6 bases between. The CDR3 has 15 amino acids. The germline gives CDR1 SNHLY, CDR2 FYNNEI. This CDR3 reads CASSEGTATNEKLFF. The CDR3 DNA is TGTGCCAGCAGTGAAGGTACAGCAACTAATGAAAAACTGTTTTTT.

The rearrangement links TRBV29-1 to TRBJ2-7; the match to TRBD1 covers 7 bases. This CDR3 region has 16 residues. V was pared by 4 bases and J by 0 bases, with 12 bases of the junction left unmatched. CDR1 is SQVTM, CDR2 ANQGSEA, per germline. CDR3 in amino acids: CSVAFLDRINSYEQYF. In nucleotides, the CDR3 is TGCAGCGTTGCATTTCTGGACAGGATAAACTCCTACGAGCAGTACTTC.

J is TRBJ2-7 and V is TRBV7-8; 10 bases map to TRBD2. After removal of 4 bases from V and 2 bases from J, the junction contained 2 bases not matched to a gene. CDR1 is SGHVS and CDR2 is FQNEAQ in the germline V gene. The CDR3 has 14 amino acids. Here the CDR3 reads CASSYGTSAYEQYF. The CDR3 region has the DNA TGTGCCAGCAGCTACGGGACTAGCGCCTACGAGCAGTACTTC.

This rearrangement joins TRBV4-3 to TRBJ2-3, with D maybe TRBD2 (5 bases). The length of the CDR3 is 14 residues. Per the germline V gene, CDR1 is LGHNA and CDR2 is YSLEER. The germline V and J ends were trimmed by 1 base and 4 bases, with 9 bases remaining between them. The CDR3 nucleotides are TGCGCCAGCAGCCAAGGGGGAGACGCAGATACGCAGTATTTT. It yields the protein CASSQGGDADTQYF.

This clone was seen a few times. The rearrangement links TRBV6-6 to TRBJ2-5, with TRBD1 identical over 7 bases. Trimming cost V 5 bases and J 3 bases; bases outside gene matches: 6. CDR1 is MNHNY and CDR2 is SVGAGI in the germline V gene (reference sequence). The CDR3 has 14 amino acids. The CDR3 region has the DNA TGTGCCAGCAGTACGGACGACAGGGAAGAGACCCAGTACTTC. Its protein is CASSTDDREETQYF.

V is TRBV19 and J is TRBJ2-5, with a possible D match to TRBD1 (6 bases). Germline loops: CDR1 LNHDA, CDR2 SQIVND (reference sequence). V was trimmed by 4 bases and J by 4 bases, leaving 16 bases between them. The CDR3 loop spans 15 amino acids. CDR3: CASSTPGVGTETQYF. The DNA for the CDR3 is TGTGCCAGTAGTACTCCAGGGGTTGGGACAGAGACCCAGTACTTC.

The chain couples TRBV6-6 to TRBJ2-7; unclear D gene. The CDR3 extends over 14 amino acids. V was trimmed by 1 base and J by 5 bases, leaving 12 bases between them. CDR1 and CDR2 (germline): MNHNY, SVGAGI (reference sequence). The CDR3 nucleotides read TGTGCCAGCAGTTACTTACGAGGAACCCACGAGCAGTACTTC. Encoded protein: CASSYLRGTHEQYF.

V and J are TRBV29-1 and TRBJ1-5; D might be TRBD1 (6 bases). The CDR3 is 13 residues long. From germline, CDR1 is SQVTM and CDR2 ANQGSEA. Trimming left V 8 bases short and J 2 bases short, with 13 bases between. As DNA, the CDR3 is TGCAGCTTCCCTAACAGGGGCAATCAGCCCCAGCATTTT. This encodes CSFPNRGNQPQHF.

The chain joins TRBV28 to TRBJ2-7; D gene uncertain. In germline, CDR1 is MDHEN, CDR2 SYDVKM. Between the trimmed V and J ends, which lost 5 bases and 5 bases, there was a span of 16 bases. This CDR3 comprises 14 residues. Here the CDR3 reads CASSGAASRNEQYF. The CDR3 coding sequence is TGTGCCAGCAGTGGAGCCGCCAGCCGGAACGAGCAGTACTTC.

The chain uses TRBV27 and TRBJ2-1, with TRBD2 identical over 9 bases. V shed 7 bases and J 2 bases; nucleotides not matched to a gene: 21. Looked up from germline, CDR1 is MNHEY and CDR2 is SMNVEV (reference sequence). There are 20 residues in the CDR3. This chain's CDR3 is CASTPFGSGSLWPTYNEQFF. CDR3 in DNA: TGTGCCAGCACCCCATTCGGTAGCGGGAGTCTGTGGCCTACCTACAATGAGCAGTTCTTC.

The chain joins TRBV9 to TRBJ2-2; TRBD2 might be the D (5 bases). The CDR3 length is 13 residues. V lost 0 bases and J 7 bases, leaving 7 bases between the germline ends. Germline CDR1 and CDR2: SGDLS and YYNGEE. CDR3 protein: CASSVVGGGELFF. For the CDR3, the DNA is TGTGCCAGCAGCGTAGTAGGAGGCGGGGAGCTGTTTTTT.

Of note for this clone: The DNA is left out, because the CDR3 cannot be placed on it with certainty; the CDR3 is given as TCRdb lists it. The chain uses TRBV27 and TRBJ2-2; TRBD2 reflects the table's D call only, with no check against the DNA. Counting both end residues, the CDR3 totals 19 amino acids. Per the germline V gene, CDR1 is MNHEY and CDR2 is SMNVEV (reference sequence). CDR3 loop: CASSRRTGSSGDPPGSCFF.

This chain connects TRBV20-1 to TRBJ2-1; no clear D gene. Trimming shortened V by 6 bases and J by 4 bases, and 4 bases separated the two germline ends. This CDR3 has 10 residues. Germline lookup yields CDR1 DFQATT and CDR2 SNEGSKA (reference sequence). CDR3: CSARYNEQFF. CDR3 coding DNA: TGCAGTGCGCGGTACAATGAGCAGTTCTTC.

The J gene is TRBJ1-4, the V gene TRBV11-2; 7 bases map to TRBD1. The germline V gene encodes CDR1 SGHAT and CDR2 FQNNGV. J was trimmed by 4 bases and V by 8 bases; bases with no gene match: 10. There are 15 residues in the CDR3. The CDR3 loop reads CASRPTGPLNEKLFF. CDR3 nucleotides: TGTGCCAGCCGCCCGACAGGGCCACTTAATGAAAAACTGTTTTTT.

The CDR3 region has the DNA TGTGCCAGCAGTTACTCGAAATGGACAACTGGAAACACCATATATTTT. This translates into CASSYSKWTTGNTIYF. The V and J genes are TRBV6-5 and TRBJ1-3, with D perhaps TRBD1 (5 bases). Between the trimmed V and J ends, which lost 0 bases and 2 bases, there was a span of 11 bases. This CDR3 contains 16 residues. Germline V lookup: CDR1 MNHEY, CDR2 SVGAGI.